What follows are 22 T cell receptor beta chains derived from one specimen sequenced in a study of T cells expressing NK-cell markers. TCRdb reprocessed the 5' RACE reads and stores each CDR3 protein as one record, lacking DNA. The sample's table shows roughly 390,000 distinct CDR3 sequences. Sequencing was performed on blood T cells: a sorted CD56 or NKG2C T cell subset, CD4+ or CD8+ T cells, or bulk PBMC T cells (not recorded which). These receptors all stem from a man aged 18-69 years in good health.

This chain connects TRBV5-1 to TRBJ2-3; TCRdb designates TRBD1, a call that cannot be tested without DNA. This CDR3 contains 16 residues. Germline V lookup: CDR1 SGHRS, CDR2 YFSETQ. CDR3 sequence reads: CASSLGRPQALGTQYF.

The V gene is TRBV6-1, the J gene TRBJ1-3. The germline gives CDR1 MNHNS, CDR2 SASEGT. This CDR3 comprises 15 residues. The CDR3 protein is CASSPNTNSGNTIYF.

This chain links TRBV29-1 with TRBJ2-3; TCRdb's D call of TRBD2 is untestable without DNA. The CDR3 totals 17 residues. Germline V CDR1 and CDR2: SQVTM, ANQGSEA. The chain's CDR3 is CSVRTAGTSGGQRTQYF.

The chain carries TRBV5-8 and TRBJ2-1; TCRdb's D call of TRBD1 is untestable without DNA. The CDR3 extends over 16 amino acids. Germline values: CDR1 SGHTS, CDR2 YDEGEE. The chain's CDR3 is CASSSGWGGDYNEQFF.

This chain links TRBV18 with TRBJ2-7. This CDR3 has 14 residues. Germline V gene lookup returns CDR1 KGHSH and CDR2 LQKENI. The CDR3 protein is CASSPAGAFVAQYF.

This chain uses TRBV4-2 with TRBJ2-3; TCRdb lists TRBD1, though no DNA is available to test this call. The CDR3 is 18 amino acids. The germline CDR1 and CDR2 sequences are LGHNA and YNFKEQ. CDR3 loop: CASSQDGPTGTETDTQYF.

This chain connects TRBV11-1 to TRBJ2-7; TCRdb names TRBD1, which stays unverified in the absence of DNA. The CDR3 spans 15 residues. Germline CDR1 SGHAT, CDR2 FQDESV (reference sequence). CDR3 sequence: CASSQTDGRTYEQYF.

The chain employs TRBV9 and TRBJ2-1. Germline V lookup: CDR1 SGDLS, CDR2 YYNGEE. The CDR3 consists of 11 residues. The CDR3 reads CASSLGWEQFF.

V is TRBV25-1 and J is TRBJ1-1; the TRBD1 assignment by TCRdb is unverifiable without DNA. Germline assignment: CDR1 MGHDK and CDR2 SYGVNS. The CDR3 covers 16 residues. CDR3 region: CASSESGRGRVTEAFF. Full variable domain (outside the CDR3, taken from reference TRBV25-1 and TRBJ1-1): EADIYQTPRYLVIGTGKKITLECSQTMGHDKMYWYQQDPGMELHLIHYSYGVNSTEKGDLSSESTVSRIRTEHFPLTLESARPSHTSQYLCASSESGRGRVTEAFFGQGTRLTVV.

This sequence joins TRBV20-1 and TRBJ1-4. This CDR3 is 14 amino acids long. Germline loops: CDR1 DFQATT, CDR2 SNEGSKA (reference sequence). The CDR3 loop is CSARERGSSEKLFF.

V usage is TRBV6-4 and J usage is TRBJ1-5. This CDR3 is built from 15 residues. Germline assignment: CDR1 MRHNA and CDR2 SNTAGT. The CDR3 is CASSLKSGFNQPQHF.

The chain is built from TRBV12-3 or TRBV12-4 and TRBJ2-5; as DNA is missing, the TRBD2 call by TCRdb cannot be tested. CDR3 length equals 17 residues. CDR3 protein: CASSGRLAGGAGETQYF.

The chain is built from TRBV15 and TRBJ1-4. The germline V gene encodes CDR1 LNHNV and CDR2 YYDKDF (reference sequence). The CDR3 loop spans 14 amino acids. CDR3 amino acids: CATSSMAVAEKLFF.

Here the CDR3 reads CSARDLGAGAFF. The chain employs TRBV20-1 and TRBJ1-1; checking the TCRdb D call of TRBD1 is not possible without DNA. The CDR3 length is 12 residues. Looked up from germline, CDR1 is DFQATT and CDR2 is SNEGSKA (reference sequence).

The J gene is TRBJ2-7, the V gene TRBV28; TCRdb outputs TRBD1, but without DNA this stays unchecked. Germline values: CDR1 MDHEN, CDR2 SYDVKM. The CDR3 loop spans 14 amino acids. This CDR3 reads CASSLVGASYEQYF.

The chain joins TRBV12-3 or TRBV12-4 to TRBJ2-4; TCRdb proposes TRBD1, but this gene call is untestable without DNA. The CDR3 has 16 amino acids. CDR3 protein: CASSPGTGKAKNIQYF.

The chain combines TRBV7-8 with TRBJ2-7; the TCRdb call, TRBD1, lacks DNA for checking. Germline V gene data show CDR1 as SGHVS and CDR2 as FQNEAQ. The CDR3 contains 15 residues. CDR3 sequence reads: CASSFGPGGVYEQYF.

The rearrangement links TRBV3-1 to TRBJ2-1; the TCRdb call, TRBD2, lacks DNA for checking. The CDR3 consists of 14 residues. The germline V gene has CDR1 LGHDT and CDR2 YNNKEL (reference sequence). The chain's CDR3 is CASKRTSGYHEQFF.

The J gene is TRBJ2-1, the V gene TRBV6-4; TCRdb calls TRBD2, which cannot be checked without DNA. The CDR3 is 17 amino acids. Germline CDR1 MRHNA, CDR2 SNTAGT. The CDR3 spells CASRPTQLAGGHNEQFF.

V usage is TRBV18 and J usage is TRBJ2-6. Germline V gives CDR1 KGHSH, CDR2 LQKENI. CDR3 size: 16 residues. The CDR3 here is CASSPYSVSGANVLTF.

V is TRBV19 and J is TRBJ2-2; the TCRdb call, TRBD1, lacks DNA for checking. From germline, CDR1 is LNHDA and CDR2 SQIVND (reference sequence). The CDR3 consists of 16 residues. CDR3 amino acids: CASSIGRGLSTGELFF. The full variable domain, its missing parts supplied by reference TRBV19 and TRBJ2-2, is DGGITQSPKYLFRKEGQNVTLSCEQNLNHDAMYWYRQDPGQGLRLIYYSQIVNDFQKGDIAEGYSVSREKKESFPLTVTSAQKNPTAFYLCASSIGRGLSTGELFFGEGSRLTVL.

This chain joins TRBV2 and TRBJ2-3; no DNA is available, so the TRBD2 call from TCRdb remains unchecked. Germline V gives CDR1 SNHLY, CDR2 FYNNEI. The CDR3 sequence is 17 residues long. CDR3: CASRRNSGTRKTDTQYF.